These T cell receptor beta chains were read from a single sample in a study of blood T cell repertoires in COVID-19. Method: immunoSEQ multiplex PCR; TCRdb's copy keeps in-frame clones and lacks some. The sample yields around 300,000 clones, 70% to 90% seen once. Source material: peripheral blood. Receptor source: a human donor in a cohort sampled during active COVID-19. The CDR3 runs from the conserved cysteine through the conserved F or W. A D gene is named only where the DNA matches it firmly. Rows may omit the clone size; those that give it use once, few, many or a size class.

NA | NA | TRBJ1-2 | TRBV27 | CASSRVVQMTTNYGYTF | TGTGCCAGCAGTCGGGTTGTGCAAATGACTACTAACTATGGCTACACCTTC
NA | NA | TRBJ1-1 | TRBV5-1 | CASSLGGNTEAFF | TGCGCCAGCAGCTTGGGAGGGAACACTGAAGCTTTCTTT
NA | NA | TRBJ1-5 | TRBV24-1 | CATSYGGKQPQHF | TGTGCCACCAGTTACGGAGGTAAACAGCCCCAGCATTTT
few | NA | TRBJ1-1 | TRBV19 | CASSIFPNLNTEAFF | TGTGCCAGTAGTATATTCCCCAATTTGAACACTGAAGCTTTCTTT
NA | TRBD1 | TRBJ1-6 | TRBV25-1 | CASSGTGAGSPLHF | TGTGCCAGCAGTGGGACAGGGGCAGGTTCACCCCTCCACTTT
NA | TRBD1 | TRBJ1-4 | TRBV7-9 | CASSLPWTGKLFF | TGTGCCAGCAGCTTACCATGGACAGGAAAACTGTTTTTT
NA | TRBD1 | TRBJ1-1 | TRBV19 | CASSKTTIQGEGAFF | TGTGCCAGTAGCAAAACCACCATACAGGGGGAGGGAGCTTTCTTT
NA | NA | TRBJ2-3 | TRBV20-1 | CSAGGEGTQYF | TGCAGTGCTGGAGGAGAGGGTACGCAGTATTTT
NA | TRBD1 | TRBJ2-2 | TRBV29-1 | CSVGQGVRTGELFF | TGCAGCGTCGGACAGGGAGTTAGGACCGGGGAGCTGTTTTTT
NA | NA | TRBJ2-5 | TRBV2 | CASSDQQLQETQYF | TGTGCCAGCAGTGACCAACAGCTCCAAGAGACCCAGTACTTC
NA | NA | TRBJ1-2 | TRBV2 | CASSERLAAYGYTF | TGTGCCAGCAGTGAAAGACTGGCGGCCTATGGCTACACCTTC
NA | TRBD1 | TRBJ1-2 | TRBV11-2 | CASSSSDRAGYTF | TGTGCCAGCAGCTCTTCGGACAGGGCTGGCTACACCTTC
NA | TRBD2 | TRBJ2-7 | TRBV14 | CASSQIGLEVYEQYF | TGTGCCAGCAGCCAAATCGGACTAGAGGTCTACGAGCAGTACTTC
few | NA | TRBJ1-6 | TRBV30 | CAWSVGGIGSPLHF | TGTGCCTGGAGTGTGGGAGGGATCGGGTCACCCCTCCACTTT
NA | NA | TRBJ1-6 | TRBV15 | CATSRDFAGNSPLHF | TGTGCCACCAGCAGAGATTTTGCAGGGAATTCACCCCTCCACTTT
NA | TRBD2 | TRBJ2-1 | TRBV7-9 | CASSLAGRGNEQFF | TGTGCCAGCAGCTTGGCAGGGAGGGGCAATGAGCAGTTCTTC
NA | NA | TRBJ1-5 | TRBV19 | CASSTRTTWPQHF | TGTGCCAGTAGTACCCGCACGACATGGCCCCAGCATTTT
NA | NA | TRBJ1-2 | TRBV3-1/TRBV3-2 | CASSLRAGGYTF | TGTGCCAGCAGCCTACGTGCAGGTGGCTACACCTTC
NA | NA | TRBJ2-5 | TRBV5-1 | CASSLSGNQETQYF | TGCGCCAGCAGCTTGTCAGGGAACCAAGAGACCCAGTACTTC
NA | TRBD1 | TRBJ1-4 | TRBV28 | CASSLYRGSEKLFF | TGTGCCAGCAGTTTATACAGGGGCTCTGAAAAACTGTTTTTT
few | TRBD1 | TRBJ1-2 | TRBV24-1 | CATSDSGQSTYGYTF | TGTGCCACCAGTGATTCGGGACAGTCGACCTATGGCTACACCTTC
NA | TRBD1 | TRBJ2-1 | TRBV10-3 | CAIRTGTGFYNEQFF | TGTGCCATCAGAACCGGGACAGGCTTCTACAATGAGCAGTTCTTC
NA | NA | TRBJ1-1 | TRBV18 | CASSPSRDSEAFF | TGTGCCAGCTCACCAAGCAGGGACTCTGAAGCTTTCTTT
few | TRBD1 | TRBJ1-1 | TRBV6-5 | CASSSRDSQQGTEAFF | TGTGCCAGCAGTTCCCGGGACTCACAACAGGGGACTGAAGCTTTCTTT
NA | NA | TRBJ2-5 | TRBV7-9 | CASSLSLSRGETQYF | TGTGCCAGCAGCTTATCCCTTTCTCGAGGGGAGACCCAGTACTTC
NA | NA | TRBJ1-5 | TRBV12-3/TRBV12-4 | CASSSGTGQPQHF | TGTGCCAGCAGCTCAGGGACTGGTCAGCCCCAGCATTTT
NA | TRBD1 | TRBJ1-2 | TRBV29-1 | CSVRGQGENGYTF | TGCAGCGTACGGGGACAGGGTGAGAATGGCTACACCTTC
NA | NA | TRBJ2-2 | TRBV7-3 | CASSFTGSGELFF | TGTGCCAGCAGCTTTACAGGGTCCGGGGAGCTGTTTTTT
NA | NA | TRBJ2-7 | TRBV27 | CASSYGRGSDEQYF | TGTGCCAGCAGTTATGGTAGAGGGAGCGACGAGCAGTACTTC
NA | NA | TRBJ2-2 | TRBV19 | CARVKWEDRRNTGELFF | TGTGCCAGGGTGAAATGGGAAGACAGGAGGAACACCGGGGAGCTGTTTTTT
NA | TRBD1 | TRBJ1-3 | TRBV15 | CATSRARDRVNTIYF | TGTGCCACCAGCAGGGCCCGGGACAGGGTAAACACCATATATTTT
NA | TRBD1 | TRBJ2-5 | TRBV19 | CASNLGDRDRETQYF | TGTGCCAGTAATCTCGGGGACAGGGATCGCGAGACCCAGTACTTC
NA | TRBD1 | TRBJ1-6 | TRBV25-1 | CASKGQGYSPLHF | TGTGCCAGCAAAGGACAGGGCTATTCACCCCTCCACTTT
NA | NA | TRBJ1-1 | TRBV2 | CATSTEVNTEAFF | TGTGCCACCTCAACAGAAGTGAACACTGAAGCTTTCTTT
once | TRBD2 | TRBJ2-1 | TRBV4-1 | CASSRERGSSYNEQFF | TGCGCCAGCAGCCGCGAGCGGGGGAGCTCCTACAATGAGCAGTTCTTC
NA | NA | TRBJ1-2 | TRBV28 | CASSLYVGSGYTF | TGTGCCAGCAGTTTATACGTGGGCAGTGGCTACACCTTC
NA | NA | TRBJ1-5 | TRBV7-2 | CASSLHASLWQPQHF | TGTGCCAGCAGCTTACACGCTAGTTTGTGGCAGCCCCAGCATTTT
NA | NA | TRBJ1-2 | TRBV27 | CASSFVGTGEYGYTF | TGTGCCAGCAGTTTTGTAGGGACGGGGGAATATGGCTACACCTTC
many | NA | TRBJ1-1 | TRBV5-1 | CASSLAPGLLIRGRVNTEAFF | TGCGCCAGCAGCTTGGCCCCCGGCCTTCTAATAAGGGGTAGGGTAAACACTGAAGCTTTCTTT
NA | NA | TRBJ2-3 | TRBV24-1 | CATSDLATGPRDTQYF | TGTGCCACCAGTGATTTGGCGACAGGCCCTCGGGATACGCAGTATTTT
NA | NA | TRBJ1-1 | TRBV7-9 | CASSSRTERNTEAFF | TGTGCCAGCAGCTCTCGGACAGAGAGGAACACTGAAGCTTTCTTT
NA | NA | TRBJ2-3 | TRBV6-5 | CASSRGDTQYF | TGTGCCAGCAGTCGGGGAGATACGCAGTATTTT
NA | TRBD2 | TRBJ2-1 | TRBV5-4 | CASSFNLGGTAYNEQFF | TGTGCCAGCAGCTTTAATTTGGGGGGGACCGCCTACAATGAGCAGTTCTTC
NA | TRBD1 | TRBJ1-1 | TRBV29-1 | CSVSNRGKHTEAFF | TGCAGCGTTAGCAACAGGGGGAAGCACACTGAAGCTTTCTTT
NA | TRBD1 | TRBJ2-1 | TRBV15 | CATSRARDRKVLVLSSHWNEQFF | TGTGCCACCAGCAGAGCCCGGGACAGGAAAGTACTAGTTCTATCGTCCCACTGGAATGAGCAGTTCTTC
NA | NA | TRBJ2-7 | TRBV6-5 | CASTINRGGFYEQYF | TGTGCCAGCACCATAAACAGGGGAGGTTTCTACGAGCAGTACTTC
NA | NA | TRBJ1-2 | TRBV21-1 | CASSKEGRGWDGYTF | TGTGCCAGCAGCAAAGAAGGCAGGGGGTGGGATGGCTACACCTTC
NA | NA | TRBJ2-3 | TRBV3-1/TRBV3-2 | CASSSGLPTDTQYF | TGTGCCAGCAGCTCCGGACTTCCCACAGATACGCAGTATTTT
NA | TRBD2 | TRBJ2-3 | TRBV11-3 | CASSLVNGGDTQYF | TGTGCCAGCAGCTTAGTCAACGGGGGGGATACGCAGTATTTT
NA | NA | TRBJ2-7 | TRBV5-1 | CASSGGDAYEQYF | TGCGCCAGCAGCGGCGGGGACGCCTACGAGCAGTACTTC
NA | NA | TRBJ1-2 | TRBV27 | CASSLSPRGGEHGYTF | TGTGCCAGCAGTTTAAGCCCGAGGGGGGGCGAACATGGCTACACCTTC
NA | NA | TRBJ2-7 | TRBV9 | CASSVSGHYEQYF | TGTGCCAGCAGCGTGAGCGGTCACTACGAGCAGTACTTC